The T cell receptor (beta chain) under discussion was sequenced for a study of blood T cell repertoires in COVID-19. The overall study: Samples came from the United States, Italy and Spain, spanning acute and convalescent COVID-19. The cDNA or gDNA used as material had been derived from T cells, B-cell-depleted T cells, or PBMCs.

In the source study's methods: Using reference gene primer amplification, nucleated cell counts were estimated. Assay used: immunoSEQ multiplex PCR; TCRdb lists only in-frame clones, some missing. V and J calls and clone size follow that table, whereas D and trimming were derived from the DNA. This repertoire shows 95,000 to 100,000 clones, less than 85% found once; its top ten account for less than 2%. In germline, CDR1 is SEHNR, CDR2 FQNEAQ (reference sequence). The CDR3 is made up of 14 amino acids. The V gene end was trimmed by 5 bases and the J gene end by 7 bases; junction bases not matched to a gene: 4.

The rearrangement uses TRBV7-9 and TRBJ1-4; 10 bases fit TRBD1. The sample comprised peripheral blood. The sequence was collected from a woman in her sixties or seventies with active or convalescent COVID-19. The CDR3, as DNA: TGTGCCAGCAGCCCGGGACAGGGGATTGAAAAACTGTTTTTT. This gives the protein CASSPGQGIEKLFF. Variable domain in full (rest from reference TRBV7-9 and TRBJ1-4): DTGVSQNPRHKITKRGQNVTFRCDPISEHNRLYWYRQTLGQGPEFLTYFQNEAQLEKSRLLSDRFSAERPKGSFSTLEIQRTEQGDSAMYLCASSPGQGIEKLFFGSGTQLSVL.